One sample yielded the 2 T cell receptor beta chains listed below, sequenced in a study of blood T cell repertoires in COVID-19. The protocol was immunoSEQ multiplex PCR, while the TCRdb copy is restricted to in-frame clones and leaves out a portion. The sample includes about 37,000 clones, 85% to 90% of them seen just once. Input material: peripheral blood. These receptors were taken from an older man with acute or convalescent COVID-19.

In the case of this clone: At one boundary the junction diverges from the germline segment, which might be a read error. The rearrangement uses TRBV7-9 and TRBJ2-3, with TRBD2 matching over 8 bases. Germline V lookup: CDR1 SEHNR, CDR2 FQNEAQ (reference sequence). This CDR3 has 13 amino acids. CDR3 residues: CASSLIPREGRHF. The CDR3 DNA follows: TGTGCCAGCAGCTTAATCCCCCGGGAGGGTCGGCATTTT.

The chain uses TRBV2 and TRBJ1-4; a possible D gene is TRBD1 (5 bases). The length of the CDR3 is 13 residues. CDR1 and CDR2 (germline): SNHLY, FYNNEI. The V and J ends lost 7 bases and 6 bases respectively, with 12 bases between them. In nucleotides, the CDR3 is TGTGCCAGCACCTACAGGATGGATGAAAAACTGTTTTTT. It specifies CASTYRMDEKLFF.